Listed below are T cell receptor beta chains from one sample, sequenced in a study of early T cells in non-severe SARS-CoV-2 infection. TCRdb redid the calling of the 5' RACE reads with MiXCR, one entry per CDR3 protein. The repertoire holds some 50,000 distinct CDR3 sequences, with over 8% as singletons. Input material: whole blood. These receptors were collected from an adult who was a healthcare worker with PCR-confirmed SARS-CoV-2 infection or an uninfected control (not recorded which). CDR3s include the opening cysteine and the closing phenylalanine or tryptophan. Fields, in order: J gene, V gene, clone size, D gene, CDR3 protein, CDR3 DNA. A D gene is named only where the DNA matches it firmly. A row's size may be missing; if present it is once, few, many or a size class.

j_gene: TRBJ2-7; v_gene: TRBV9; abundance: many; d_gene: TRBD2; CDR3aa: CASSATSGGPSEQYF; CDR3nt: TGTGCCAGCAGCGCCACTAGCGGGGGGCCCTCCGAGCAGTACTTC
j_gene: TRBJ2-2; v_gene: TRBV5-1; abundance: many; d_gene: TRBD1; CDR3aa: CASRIDRGNTGELFF; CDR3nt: TGCGCCAGCAGAATTGACAGGGGAAACACCGGGGAGCTGTTTTTT
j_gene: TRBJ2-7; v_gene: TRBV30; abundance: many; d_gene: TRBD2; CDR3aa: CAWTPGLAYEQYF; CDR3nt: TGTGCCTGGACCCCGGGACTAGCCTACGAGCAGTACTTC
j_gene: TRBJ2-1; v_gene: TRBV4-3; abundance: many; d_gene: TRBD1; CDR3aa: CASSQDRGQGSYNEQFF; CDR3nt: TGCGCCAGCAGCCAAGACCGGGGACAGGGATCCTACAATGAGCAGTTCTTC
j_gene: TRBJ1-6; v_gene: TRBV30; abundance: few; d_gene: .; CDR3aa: CAWSVLESGLPHF; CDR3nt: TGTGCCTGGAGTGTACTCGAGTCCGGACTCCCCCACTTT
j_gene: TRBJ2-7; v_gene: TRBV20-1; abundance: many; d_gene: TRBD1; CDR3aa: CSAREPGQGGDEQYF; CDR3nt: TGCAGTGCTAGAGAACCGGGACAGGGAGGAGACGAGCAGTACTTC
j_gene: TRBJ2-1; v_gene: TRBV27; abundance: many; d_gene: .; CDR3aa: CASSLSRRYNEQFF; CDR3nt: TGTGCCAGCAGTTTATCGCGACGTTACAATGAGCAGTTCTTC
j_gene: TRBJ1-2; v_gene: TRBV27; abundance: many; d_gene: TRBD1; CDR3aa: CASSLRDRYYGYTF; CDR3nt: TGTGCCAGCAGTTTAAGGGACAGATACTATGGCTACACCTTC
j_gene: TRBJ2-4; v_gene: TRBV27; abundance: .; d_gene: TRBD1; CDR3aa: CASSLSGTGLNIQYF; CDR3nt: TGTGCCAGCAGTTTGTCCGGGACAGGGCTAAACATTCAGTACTTC
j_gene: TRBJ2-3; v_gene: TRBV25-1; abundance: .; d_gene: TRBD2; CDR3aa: CASSAPGLATPQYF; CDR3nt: TGTGCCAGCAGTGCCCCTGGACTAGCGACCCCTCAGTATTTT
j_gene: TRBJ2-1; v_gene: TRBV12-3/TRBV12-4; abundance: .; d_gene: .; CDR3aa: CASSPTQGEQFF; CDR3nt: TGTGCCAGCAGCCCAACCCAGGGGGAGCAGTTCTTC
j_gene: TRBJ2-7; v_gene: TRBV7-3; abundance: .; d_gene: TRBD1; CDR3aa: CASSSPPRTGSYEQYF; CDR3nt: TGTGCCAGCAGTTCACCCCCGAGGACAGGGTCCTACGAGCAGTACTTC
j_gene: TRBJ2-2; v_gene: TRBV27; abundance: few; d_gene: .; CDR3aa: CASSLVGVPGGELFF; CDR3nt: TGTGCCAGCAGTTTAGTGGGGGTACCCGGCGGGGAGCTGTTTTTT
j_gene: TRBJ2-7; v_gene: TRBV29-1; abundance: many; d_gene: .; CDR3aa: CSVVGQLGSYEQYF; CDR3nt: TGCAGCGTTGTTGGACAGCTCGGCTCCTACGAGCAGTACTTC
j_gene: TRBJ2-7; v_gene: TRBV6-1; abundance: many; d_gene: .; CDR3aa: CASSPASSEQYF; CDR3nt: TGTGCCAGCAGCCCGGCGAGTTCCGAGCAGTACTTC
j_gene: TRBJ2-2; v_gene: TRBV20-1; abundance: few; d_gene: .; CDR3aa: CSASGQSGELFF; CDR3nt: TGCAGTGCTAGTGGTCAGAGTGGGGAGCTGTTTTTT
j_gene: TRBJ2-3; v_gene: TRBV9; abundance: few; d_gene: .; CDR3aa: CASSEGTGVGAVVDTQYF; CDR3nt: TGTGCCAGCAGCGAAGGAACGGGAGTGGGAGCCGTTGTAGATACGCAGTATTTT
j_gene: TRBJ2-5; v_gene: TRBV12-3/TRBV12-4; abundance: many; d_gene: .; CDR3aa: CASSLQLRKETQYF; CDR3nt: TGTGCCAGCAGTTTGCAACTGCGGAAAGAGACCCAGTACTTC
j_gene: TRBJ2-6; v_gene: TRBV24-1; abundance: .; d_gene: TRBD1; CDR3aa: CATSARTGLSSGANVLTF; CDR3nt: TGTGCCACCAGTGCCCGGACAGGGTTGAGCTCTGGGGCCAACGTCCTGACTTTC
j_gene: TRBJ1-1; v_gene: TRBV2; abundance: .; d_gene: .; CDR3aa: CASSEGFLNTEAFF; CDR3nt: TGTGCCAGCAGTGAAGGGTTTTTGAACACTGAAGCTTTCTTT